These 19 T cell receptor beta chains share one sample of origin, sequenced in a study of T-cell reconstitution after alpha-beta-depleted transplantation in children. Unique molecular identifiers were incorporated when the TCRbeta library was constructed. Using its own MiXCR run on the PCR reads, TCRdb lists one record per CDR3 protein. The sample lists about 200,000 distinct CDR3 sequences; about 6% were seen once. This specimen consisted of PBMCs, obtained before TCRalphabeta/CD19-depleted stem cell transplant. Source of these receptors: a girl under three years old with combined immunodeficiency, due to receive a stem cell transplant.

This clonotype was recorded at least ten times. The CDR3 coding sequence is TGTGCCACCAGCAGAGATATTTCATTTAGGCTCAATCAGCCCCAGCATTTT. It is translated as CATSRDISFRLNQPQHF. V gene TRBV15 combines with J gene TRBJ1-5; D is undetermined. Per the germline V gene, CDR1 is LNHNV and CDR2 is YYDKDF (reference sequence). The CDR3 runs 17 residues. Trimming removed 0 bases at V and 3 bases at J, with 15 bases between.

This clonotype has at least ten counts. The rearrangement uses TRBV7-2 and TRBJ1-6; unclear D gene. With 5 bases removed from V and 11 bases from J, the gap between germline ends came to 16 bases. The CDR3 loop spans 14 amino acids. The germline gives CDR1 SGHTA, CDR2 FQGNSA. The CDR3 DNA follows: TGTGCCAGCAGCCTCCAACTGGGCCGGACACCCCTCCACTTT. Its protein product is CASSLQLGRTPLHF.

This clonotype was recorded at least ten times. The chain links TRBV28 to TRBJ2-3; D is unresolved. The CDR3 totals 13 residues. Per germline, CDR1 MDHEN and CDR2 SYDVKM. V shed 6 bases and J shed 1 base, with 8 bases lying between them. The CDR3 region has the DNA TGTGCCAGCAGCTTCAGACGCACAGATACGCAGTATTTT. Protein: CASSFRRTDTQYF.

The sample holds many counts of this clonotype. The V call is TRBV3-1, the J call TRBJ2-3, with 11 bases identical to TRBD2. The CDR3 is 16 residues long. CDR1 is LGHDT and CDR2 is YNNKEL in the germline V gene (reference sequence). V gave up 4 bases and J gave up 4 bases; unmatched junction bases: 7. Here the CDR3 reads CASSPIAGGPADTQYF. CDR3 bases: TGTGCCAGCAGCCCGATAGCGGGGGGGCCGGCAGATACGCAGTATTTT.

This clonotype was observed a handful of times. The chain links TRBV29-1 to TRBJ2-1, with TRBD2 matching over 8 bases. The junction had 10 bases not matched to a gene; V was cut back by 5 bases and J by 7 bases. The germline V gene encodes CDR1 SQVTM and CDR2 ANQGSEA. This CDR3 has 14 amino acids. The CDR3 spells CSVPGLALSNEQFF. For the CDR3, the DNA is TGCAGCGTTCCCGGACTAGCCTTGTCTAATGAGCAGTTCTTC.

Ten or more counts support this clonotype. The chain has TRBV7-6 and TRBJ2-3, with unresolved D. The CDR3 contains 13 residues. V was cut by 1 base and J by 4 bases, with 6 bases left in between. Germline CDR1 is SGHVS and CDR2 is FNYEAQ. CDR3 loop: CASSLDPSDTQYF. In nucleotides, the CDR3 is TGTGCCAGCAGCTTAGACCCATCAGATACGCAGTATTTT.

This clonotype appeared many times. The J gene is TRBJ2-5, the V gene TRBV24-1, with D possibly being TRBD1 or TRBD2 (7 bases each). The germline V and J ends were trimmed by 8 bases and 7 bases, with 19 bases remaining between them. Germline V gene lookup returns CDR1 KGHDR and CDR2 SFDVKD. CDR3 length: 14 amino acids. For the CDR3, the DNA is TGTGCCACCACCGATGGGAGCGGGGACAGGACCCAGTACTTC. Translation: CATTDGSGDRTQYF.

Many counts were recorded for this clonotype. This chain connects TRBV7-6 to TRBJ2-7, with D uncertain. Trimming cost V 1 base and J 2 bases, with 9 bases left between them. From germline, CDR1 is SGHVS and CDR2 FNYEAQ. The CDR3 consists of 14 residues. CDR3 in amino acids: CASSLDLEAYEQYF. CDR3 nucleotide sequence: TGTGCCAGCAGCTTAGATCTGGAAGCCTACGAGCAGTACTTC.

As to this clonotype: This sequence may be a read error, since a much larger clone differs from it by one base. CDR3 region: CASSLVDRRGVYIEQFF. CDR3 sequence (DNA): TGTGCCAGCAGCTTAGTTGACAGGAGGGGGGTGTACATTGAGCAGTTCTTC. The chain uses TRBV7-2 and TRBJ2-1; either TRBD1 or TRBD2 may fit D (6 bases each). CDR3 length: 17 residues. Germline V gene sequence: CDR1 SGHTA, CDR2 FQGNSA.

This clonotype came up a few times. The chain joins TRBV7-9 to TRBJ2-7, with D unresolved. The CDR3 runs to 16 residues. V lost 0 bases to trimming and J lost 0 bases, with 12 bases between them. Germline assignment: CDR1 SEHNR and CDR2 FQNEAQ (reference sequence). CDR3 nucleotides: TGTGCCAGCAGCTTAGCGATCGGCACCGACTCCTACGAGCAGTACTTC. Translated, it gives CASSLAIGTDSYEQYF. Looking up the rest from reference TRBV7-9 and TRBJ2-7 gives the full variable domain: DTGVSQNPRHKITKRGQNVTFRCDPISEHNRLYWYRQTLGQGPEFLTYFQNEAQLEKSRLLSDRFSAERPKGSFSTLEIQRTEQGDSAMYLCASSLAIGTDSYEQYFGPGTRLTVT.

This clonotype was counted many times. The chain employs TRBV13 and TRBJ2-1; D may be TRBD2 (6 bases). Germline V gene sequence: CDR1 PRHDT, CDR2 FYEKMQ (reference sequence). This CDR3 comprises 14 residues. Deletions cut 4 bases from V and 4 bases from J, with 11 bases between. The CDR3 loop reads CASSYRAGYNEQFF. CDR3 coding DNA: TGTGCCAGCAGCTACCGTGCGGGGTACAATGAGCAGTTCTTC. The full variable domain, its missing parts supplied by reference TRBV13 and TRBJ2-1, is AAGVIQSPRHLIKEKRETATLKCYPIPRHDTVYWYQQGPGQDPQFLISFYEKMQSDKGSIPDRFSAQQFSDYHSELNMSSLELGDSALYFCASSYRAGYNEQFFGPGTRLTVL.

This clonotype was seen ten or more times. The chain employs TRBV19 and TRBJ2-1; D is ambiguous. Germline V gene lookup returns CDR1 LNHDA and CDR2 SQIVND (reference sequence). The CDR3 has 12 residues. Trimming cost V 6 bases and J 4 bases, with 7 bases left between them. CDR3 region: CASRGRYNEQFF. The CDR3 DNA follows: TGTGCCAGTAGGGGAAGATACAATGAGCAGTTCTTC. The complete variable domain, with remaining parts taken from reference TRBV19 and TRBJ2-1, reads DGGITQSPKYLFRKEGQNVTLSCEQNLNHDAMYWYRQDPGQGLRLIYYSQIVNDFQKGDIAEGYSVSREKKESFPLTVTSAQKNPTAFYLCASRGRYNEQFFGPGTRLTVL.

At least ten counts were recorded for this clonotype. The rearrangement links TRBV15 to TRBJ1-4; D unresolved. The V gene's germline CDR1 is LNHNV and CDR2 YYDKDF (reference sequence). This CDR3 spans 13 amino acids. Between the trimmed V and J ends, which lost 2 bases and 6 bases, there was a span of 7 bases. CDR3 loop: CATSRPGYEKLFF. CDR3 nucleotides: TGTGCCACCAGCAGACCGGGATATGAAAAACTGTTTTTT.

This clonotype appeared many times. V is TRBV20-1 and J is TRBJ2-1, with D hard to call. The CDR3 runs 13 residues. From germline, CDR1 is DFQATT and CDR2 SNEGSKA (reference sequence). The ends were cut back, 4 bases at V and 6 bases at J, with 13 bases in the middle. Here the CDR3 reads CSATEVPSNEQFF. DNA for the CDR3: TGCAGTGCTACCGAGGTTCCGTCCAATGAGCAGTTCTTC.

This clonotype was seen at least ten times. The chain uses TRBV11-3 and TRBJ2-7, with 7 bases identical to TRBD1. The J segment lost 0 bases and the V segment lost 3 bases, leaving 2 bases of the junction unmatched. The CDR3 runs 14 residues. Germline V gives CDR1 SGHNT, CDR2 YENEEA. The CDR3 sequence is CASSLDRISYEQYF. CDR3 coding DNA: TGTGCCAGCAGCTTGGACAGGATCTCCTACGAGCAGTACTTC.

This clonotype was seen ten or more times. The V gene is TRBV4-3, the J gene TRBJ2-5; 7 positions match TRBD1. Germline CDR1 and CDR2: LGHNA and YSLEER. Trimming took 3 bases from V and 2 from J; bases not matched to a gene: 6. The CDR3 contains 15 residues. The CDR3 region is CASSQEGGGQETQYF. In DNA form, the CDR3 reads TGCGCCAGCAGCCAGGAAGGGGGCGGACAAGAGACCCAGTACTTC.

CDR3 protein: CASSLSRATNEKLFF. The CDR3 DNA follows: TGTGCCAGCAGCCTTTCCAGGGCAACTAATGAAAAACTGTTTTTT. V usage is TRBV4-2 and J usage is TRBJ1-4; D may be TRBD1 (5 bases). Trimming took off 4 bases at V and 0 bases at J, with 9 bases between the two ends. In germline, CDR1 is LGHNA, CDR2 YNFKEQ. The CDR3 covers 15 residues.

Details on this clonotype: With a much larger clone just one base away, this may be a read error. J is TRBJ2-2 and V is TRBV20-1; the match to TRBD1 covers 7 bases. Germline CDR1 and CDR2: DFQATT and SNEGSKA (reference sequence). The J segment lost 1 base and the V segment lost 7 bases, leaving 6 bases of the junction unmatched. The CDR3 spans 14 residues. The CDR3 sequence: CSVPGQLNTGELFF. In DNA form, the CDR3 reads TGCAGTGTCCCGGGACAGTTGAACACCGGGGAGCTGTTTTTT.

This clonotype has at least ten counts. The chain's CDR3 is CASSLTRQGRYGYTF. The DNA for the CDR3 is TGTGCCAGCAGCTTAACCCGACAAGGAAGATATGGCTACACCTTC. This sequence joins TRBV7-3 and TRBJ1-2, with D unresolved. CDR3 length: 15 residues. Per the germline V gene, CDR1 is SGHTA and CDR2 is FQGTGA. Trimming removed 0 bases from V and 5 bases from J, with 13 bases in between. Drawing the rest from reference TRBV7-3 and TRBJ1-2, the complete variable domain is GAGVSQTPSNKVTEKGKYVELRCDPISGHTALYWYRQSLGQGPEFLIYFQGTGAADDSGLPNDRFFAVRPEGSVSTLKIQRTERGDSAVYLCASSLTRQGRYGYTFGSGTRLTVV.